These T cell receptor beta chains were read from a single sample in a study of OX40 agonist ivuxolimab in advanced cancers. TCRdb's copy holds only in-frame clones and misses some; the assay was immunoSEQ multiplex PCR. Of 35,000 to 40,000 clones listed, approximately 76% were seen once; the top ten hold about 24%. The sequenced sample was CD4+ or CD8+ T cells sorted from blood, obtained in a trial of the OX40 agonist ivuxolimab. The receptors derive from an adult with an advanced solid tumor such as melanoma, head and neck, liver or kidney cancer. The CDR3 runs from the conserved cysteine through the conserved F or W. Fields, in order: clone size, V gene, J gene, D gene, CDR3 DNA, CDR3 protein. D genes are given only for firm matches. Clone size is stated in some rows and not others, as once, few, many or a class when expanded.

>.|TRBV5-6|TRBJ1-1|.
TGTGCCAGCAGCTTGTACGGACAGAAGGGGACTGAAGCTTTCTTT
CASSLYGQKGTEAFF
>.|TRBV5-1|TRBJ2-2|TRBD1
TGCGCCAGCACCTCTCGGACAGGGGACACCGGGGAGCTGTTTTTT
CASTSRTGDTGELFF
>.|TRBV5-4|TRBJ2-7|.
TGTGCCAGCAGCTTAAGTCCTGAGGCAGGGGAGTACTACGAGCAGTACTTC
CASSLSPEAGEYYEQYF
>.|TRBV19|TRBJ2-3|.
TGTGCCAGTAGTCCAAGGGAGGGGGCAGATACGCAGTATTTT
CASSPREGADTQYF
>.|TRBV28|TRBJ1-5|.
TGTGCCAGCAGTCTTGGGGGGTATAGCAATCAGCCCCAGCATTTT
CASSLGGYSNQPQHF
>.|TRBV5-6|TRBJ2-5|.
TGTGCCAGCAGCTTGGATAGCAGAGGATTCCGGGAGACCCAGTACTTC
CASSLDSRGFRETQYF
>.|TRBV5-1|TRBJ2-2|.
TGCGCCAGCAGCTTGGAATCAGGAATAGGGACCGGGGAGCTGTTTTTT
CASSLESGIGTGELFF
>.|TRBV19|TRBJ1-5|.
TGTGCCAGTAGTATGCGAGGGATTAGCAATCAGCCCCAGCATTTT
CASSMRGISNQPQHF
>.|TRBV6-5|TRBJ1-1|.
TGTGCCAGCAGATCGGGTTGGAACACTGAAGCTTTCTTT
CASRSGWNTEAFF
>few|TRBV6-5|TRBJ1-1|TRBD1
TGTGCCAGCAGTGGCCTGGACAGGGGGACTGAAGCTTTCTTT
CASSGLDRGTEAFF
>.|TRBV28|TRBJ1-4|TRBD1
TGTGCCAGCAGTTTAGAGACAGGGGTAGAAAAACTGTTTTTT
CASSLETGVEKLFF
>.|TRBV7-3|TRBJ2-7|TRBD2
TGTGCCAGCAGCTTAGCTAGCGGGGGGACCAGCTCCTACGAGCAGTACTTC
CASSLASGGTSSYEQYF
>once|TRBV5-4|TRBJ2-7|TRBD1
TGTGCCAGCAGTAGTGACGATCCGGGACAGGGATCCTACGAGCAGTACTTC
CASSSDDPGQGSYEQYF
>few|TRBV5-8|TRBJ2-5|.
TGTGCCAGCAGGTATGAGGAGACCCAGTACTTC
CASRYEETQYF
>.|TRBV11-2|TRBJ2-3|.
TGTGCCAGCAGCTTAGGAACAGATACGCAGTATTTT
CASSLGTDTQYF
>.|TRBV5-6|TRBJ2-4|.
TGTGCCAGCAGCTTGGTGCTAGCCAAAAACATTCAGTACTTC
CASSLVLAKNIQYF
>.|TRBV30|TRBJ2-7|.
TGTGCCTGGAGTTCAACAGGCTACGAGCAGTACTTC
CAWSSTGYEQYF
>.|TRBV7-3|TRBJ2-2|.
TGTGCCAGCAGCTTAAGCGGCCCCCGGGACACCGGGGAGCTGTTTTTT
CASSLSGPRDTGELFF
>.|TRBV28|TRBJ1-1|TRBD1
TGTGCCAGCAGTCCACTTATCAAGACAGGGCGCGGCACTGAAGCTTTCTTT
CASSPLIKTGRGTEAFF
>.|TRBV9|TRBJ2-1|TRBD2
TGTGCCAGCAGCGCCCAGGGGCGGGGGGACTACAATGAGCAGTTCTTC
CASSAQGRGDYNEQFF
>.|TRBV30|TRBJ1-2|.
TGTGCCTGGAGTGGTCCGCTGCGGAGCAGGAATAACTATGGCTACACCTTC
CAWSGPLRSRNNYGYTF
>.|TRBV23-1|TRBJ1-1|.
TGCGCCAGCAGTCAATCTGGACGGGGGGGGGACACTGAAGCTTTCTTT
CASSQSGRGGDTEAFF
>.|TRBV28|TRBJ2-5|.
TGTGCCAGCAGTTTGTACGGCAGACAAGAGACCCAGTACTTC
CASSLYGRQETQYF
>.|TRBV7-2|TRBJ2-7|TRBD2
TGTGCCAGCAACCCCTCGAGGCGGGGGGTTATGTACGAGCAGTACTTC
CASNPSRRGVMYEQYF
>.|TRBV7-2|TRBJ1-6|TRBD1
TGTGCCAGCAGCTTAGCGCCAGGGGGGCGGAATTCACCCCTCCACTTT
CASSLAPGGRNSPLHF
>.|TRBV28|TRBJ1-6|.
TGTGCCAGCAGTCTCTCTCGGGGGGGCGCAGGATCACCCCTCCACTTT
CASSLSRGGAGSPLHF
>.|TRBV7-9|TRBJ1-1|TRBD1
TGTGCCAGCGGAAAACAGGGGGGGGGCACTGAAGCTTTCTTT
CASGKQGGGTEAFF
>.|TRBV4-1|TRBJ2-5|TRBD1
TGCGCCAGCAGCCCTAGACAGGGGGCATCAGAGACCCAGTACTTC
CASSPRQGASETQYF
>.|TRBV30|TRBJ1-2|.
TGTGCCTGGATGAGGGGCAGGGAGGGCTACACCTTC
CAWMRGREGYTF
>.|TRBV12-2|TRBJ1-1|.
TGTGCAAGTCGCGGCAGGGTTGGAGCTTTCTTT
CASRGRVGAFF
>.|TRBV5-6|TRBJ2-7|.
TGTGCCAGCAGCTCCGGACAGCACTTACGCTCCTACGAGCAGTACTTC
CASSSGQHLRSYEQYF
>.|TRBV9|TRBJ2-3|TRBD2
TGTGCCAGCAGCGTAGCTATTACTAGCGGGGGGAGCACAGATACGCAGTATTTT
CASSVAITSGGSTDTQYF
>.|TRBV7-2|TRBJ2-1|.
TGTGCCAGCAGCAAAGGGCGAGGTGTCCCCTACAATGAGCAGTTCTTC
CASSKGRGVPYNEQFF
>medium-sized|TRBV5-6|TRBJ2-7|.
TGTGCCAGCAGCTCGGGGACATCCTACGAGCAGTACTTC
CASSSGTSYEQYF
>.|TRBV7-2|TRBJ1-1|.
TGTGCCAGCAGCCAAGCGGCAGGGTGGAGAACTGAAGCTTTCTTT
CASSQAAGWRTEAFF
>.|TRBV5-6|TRBJ2-1|.
TGTGCCAGCAGCTTGGGGCCACAGGGCTCCTACAATGAGCAGTTCTTC
CASSLGPQGSYNEQFF
>.|TRBV7-2|TRBJ2-1|TRBD2
TGTGCCAGCAGCTTAGTAGTGTCGGGGGGCTACAATGAGCAGTTCTTC
CASSLVVSGGYNEQFF
>.|TRBV7-3|TRBJ2-3|TRBD2
TGTGCCAGCAGCCCAGCGGGGGGGCCGTATACGCAGTATTTT
CASSPAGGPYTQYF
>.|TRBV19|TRBJ2-7|.
TGTGCCAGTAGTAATAGTTATTACGAGCAGTACTTC
CASSNSYYEQYF